Sequencing of this T cell receptor beta chain was carried out in a study of cytomegalovirus exposure and HLA in healthy donors. Study-wide context: Earlier, approximately 110 million unique TCR beta sequences were recovered from 170 million or so T cells by an analysis. General study points: Later genetic work tied a missense DCLRE1C variant to beta-chain V and J trimming. As a later analysis showed, several of the most significant clusters appeared to be linked to common viral pathogens.

The germline gives CDR1 LNHNV, CDR2 YYDKDF (reference sequence). Trimming at V came to 0 bases and at J to 7 bases, leaving 14 bases not matched to a gene. The CDR3 is 19 amino acids. The study ran its PCR with 60 Vbeta and 13 Jbeta primers. Here immunoSEQ multiplex PCR was the method, and the copy in TCRdb shows in-frame clones only, minus some. The sample totals 95,000 to 150,000 clones; its top ten clones hold over 2%. A word on this clone: What it binds is unknown.

This chain links TRBV15 with TRBJ2-1, with 11 positions matching TRBD2. This TCR came from a man aged 35 to 55 in good health and CMV-seronegative. The material sequenced was PBMCs. The CDR3 here is CATSRDEGTSGSSWNEQFF. The CDR3 bases are TGTGCCACCAGCAGAGATGAGGGCACTAGCGGGAGTTCATGGAATGAGCAGTTCTTC.